Below are 5 T cell receptor beta chains sequenced from a single sample in a study of blood T cell repertoires in COVID-19. The method was immunoSEQ multiplex PCR; TCRdb's version includes in-frame clones alone and lacks a portion of them. Among about 120,000 clones listed, 65% to 85% were seen once. The sequencing sample was made of peripheral blood. The receptors come from a man between 65 and 85 years old with acute or convalescent COVID-19.

Remarks on this clone: This sample also contains other DNA sequences that code for the same CDR3. This sequence joins TRBV12-3 or TRBV12-4 and TRBJ2-1, with D possibly matching TRBD1 (6 bases). The V gene lost 4 bases and the J gene lost 6 bases, with 10 bases spanning the gap. This CDR3 comprises 13 residues. The CDR3 sequence is CASSSLQGNEQFF. The CDR3 DNA sequence: TGTGCCAGCAGTTCCCTACAGGGCAATGAGCAGTTCTTC.

This chain links TRBV4-2 with TRBJ2-2; D possibly corresponds to TRBD2 (7 bases). The germline V gene has CDR1 LGHNA and CDR2 YNFKEQ. The CDR3 length is 15 residues. Deletions cut 0 bases from V and 9 bases from J, with 14 bases between. CDR3 coding DNA: TGTGCCAGCAGCCAAGATTGGACGGGGGGCAGGGAGCTGTTTTTT. This gives the protein CASSQDWTGGRELFF.

The J gene is TRBJ2-2, the V gene TRBV5-1; the D gene is possibly TRBD1 (6 bases). V lost 4 bases and J 2 bases, leaving 15 bases between the germline ends. Germline lookup yields CDR1 SGHRS and CDR2 YFSETQ. There are 16 residues in the CDR3. CDR3 DNA: TGCGCCAGCAGCCATGACAGGCATTCTAACACCGGGGAGCTGTTTTTT. Protein product: CASSHDRHSNTGELFF.

The sample holds a few counts of this clone. The chain recombines TRBV6-5 with TRBJ1-2; D not certain. V was trimmed by 5 bases and J by 2 bases, leaving 3 bases between them. This CDR3 contains 11 residues. The germline V gene encodes CDR1 MNHEY and CDR2 SVGAGI. CDR3 nucleotides: TGTGCCAGCAGTATAAACTATGGCTACACCTTC. Its protein product is CASSINYGYTF.

The chain employs TRBV20-1 and TRBJ1-2; D might be TRBD1 (6 bases). This CDR3 is 11 amino acids long. The V end was cut by 3 bases, the J end by 6 bases, with 8 bases between. Germline V gives CDR1 DFQATT, CDR2 SNEGSKA (reference sequence). Written as DNA, the CDR3 is TGCAGTGCTAGTCGGACAGATGGCTACACCTTC. Translating gives CSASRTDGYTF.